These 27 T cell receptor beta chains were all obtained from the same sample, sequenced in a study of blood T cell repertoires in COVID-19. Measured with immunoSEQ multiplex PCR; TCRdb has only the in-frame clones, and not every one. Of fewer than 350,000 clones listed, approximately 86% are singletons. Specimen: peripheral blood. The source of these receptors is a man under 40 with COVID-19, enrolled during active disease.

This clone was detected once. The V call is TRBV10-3, the J call TRBJ1-1; D is unresolved. V lost 3 bases to trimming and J lost 1 base, with 9 bases between them. The germline CDR1 and CDR2 sequences are ENHRY and SYGVKD. The CDR3 has 14 residues. The CDR3, as DNA: TGTGCCATCAGTGACCCCCCAGGGAACACTGAAGCTTTCTTT. Protein sequence: CAISDPPGNTEAFF.

This chain connects TRBV2 to TRBJ1-2; D is unresolved. This CDR3 spans 13 amino acids. Trimming took off 1 base at V and 6 bases at J, with 9 bases between the two ends. Germline assignment: CDR1 SNHLY and CDR2 FYNNEI. The CDR3 nucleotides are TGTGCCAGCAGTGAAGGAACATCAAATGGCTACACCTTC. This gives the protein CASSEGTSNGYTF.

This clone was seen only a few times. CDR3 sequence reads: CASSYSSWAYEQYF. CDR3 nucleotides: TGTGCCAGCAGTTACTCTAGCTGGGCCTACGAGCAGTACTTC. J is TRBJ2-7 and V is TRBV6-5; no reliable D call. The CDR3 loop spans 14 amino acids. Deletions cut 0 bases from V and 2 bases from J, with 8 bases between. Germline V gene sequence: CDR1 MNHEY, CDR2 SVGAGI.

About this clone: A junction end diverges from the germline sequence, so it may reflect a read error. V and J are TRBV6-1 and TRBJ1-4; D is unclear. CDR1 is MNHNS and CDR2 is SASEGT in the germline V gene. The CDR3 covers 14 residues. The chain's CDR3 is CASREASTNEKLFF. CDR3 DNA sequence: TGTGCCAGCAGAGAAGCCTCAACTAATGAAAAACTGTTTTTT.

V is TRBV7-2 and J is TRBJ2-1; 7 nucleotides agree with TRBD2. The junction had 7 bases not matched to a gene; V was cut back by 1 base and J by 10 bases. The CDR3 has 14 amino acids. Germline CDR1 SGHTA, CDR2 FQGNSA. As DNA, the CDR3 is TGTGCCAGCAGCTTAGAGGCGGGACTAAGGGAGCAGTTCTTC. It translates to CASSLEAGLREQFF.

This sequence joins TRBV5-4 and TRBJ1-3, with no clear D. The germline V gene encodes CDR1 SGHNT and CDR2 YYREEE (reference sequence). This CDR3 has 15 amino acids. Trimming stripped 0 bases from V and 0 bases from J, with 7 bases between. CDR3 loop: CASSLDQSSGNTIYF. CDR3 bases: TGTGCCAGCAGCTTGGACCAGTCCTCTGGAAACACCATATATTTT.

J is TRBJ1-2 and V is TRBV7-9; tentatively, D is TRBD1 (5 bases). V was clipped by 4 bases and J by 2 bases, with 17 bases between them. The CDR3 consists of 16 residues. Germline V gene sequence: CDR1 SEHNR, CDR2 FQNEAQ (reference sequence). The CDR3 nucleotides read TGTGCCAGCAGCTCATGGGGGGAGCCAGCCAACTATGGCTACACCTTC. Protein product: CASSSWGEPANYGYTF.

The rearrangement uses TRBV28 and TRBJ2-1, with 14 positions matching TRBD2. With 4 bases clipped from V and 0 bases from J, the junction kept 11 bases outside the gene matches. The CDR3 sequence is 20 residues long. Per germline, CDR1 MDHEN and CDR2 SYDVKM. CDR3 residues: CASSSPFGLAGGISYNEQFF. In nucleotides, the CDR3 is TGTGCCAGCAGTTCCCCATTCGGACTAGCGGGAGGTATCTCCTACAATGAGCAGTTCTTC.

The V gene is TRBV14, the J gene TRBJ2-1; 13 bases align to TRBD2. With V trimmed by 5 bases and J by 0 bases, 4 bases remained unmatched. Germline V lookup: CDR1 SGHDN, CDR2 FVKESK. This CDR3 has 17 amino acids. The CDR3 DNA reads as TGTGCCAGCAGCGAGGGACTAGCGGGACGCTCCTACAATGAGCAGTTCTTC. It specifies CASSEGLAGRSYNEQFF.

Written as DNA, the CDR3 is TGTGCCAGCAGCCGTGGGACAGGGGGCTTCAATCAGCCCCAGCATTTT. Its protein is CASSRGTGGFNQPQHF. The chain uses TRBV5-6 and TRBJ1-5; 12 positions agree with TRBD1. Germline V gives CDR1 SGHDT, CDR2 YYEEEE. Trimming took 4 bases from V and 3 from J; bases not matched to a gene: 5. The CDR3 sequence is 16 residues long.

The chain links TRBV6-4 to TRBJ2-2; 10 nucleotides align to TRBD1. The germline CDR1 and CDR2 sequences are MRHNA and SNTAGT. The CDR3 covers 16 residues. V shed 0 bases and J 3 bases; nucleotides not matched to a gene: 1. CDR3 sequence: CASSDSDRGHTGELFF. The CDR3 region has the DNA TGTGCCAGCAGTGACTCAGACAGGGGGCACACCGGGGAGCTGTTTTTT.

This clone was observed once. The chain links TRBV5-1 to TRBJ2-3; a weak D match, TRBD1 (5 bases). The CDR3 is 15 residues long. The V gene lost 0 bases and the J gene lost 4 bases, with 12 bases spanning the gap. Germline CDR1 SGHRS, CDR2 YFSETQ. Written as DNA, the CDR3 is TGCGCCAGCAGCTTGGAAGGGGTGGGGTCAGATACGCAGTATTTT. It is translated as CASSLEGVGSDTQYF.

The chain combines TRBV7-9 with TRBJ2-7, with 11 bases fitting TRBD1. Germline-derived CDR1 and CDR2 are SEHNR and FQNEAQ (reference sequence). V dropped 1 base and J dropped 3; count of bases not matched to a gene: 8. The CDR3 runs 17 residues. CDR3: CASSLEEGQGVVYEQYF. As DNA, the CDR3 is TGTGCCAGCAGCTTAGAGGAGGGACAGGGGGTGGTCTACGAGCAGTACTTC.

The chain recombines TRBV18 with TRBJ1-2; no definite D call. Germline values: CDR1 KGHSH, CDR2 LQKENI. V was clipped by 6 bases and J by 2 bases, with 16 bases between them. The CDR3 sequence is 15 residues long. Here the CDR3 reads CASSPGRKDNYGYTF. The CDR3 bases are TGTGCCAGCTCCCCCGGGAGAAAGGACAACTATGGCTACACCTTC.

The count of this clone is one. The V and J genes are TRBV29-1 and TRBJ1-2, with D hard to call. The V gene's germline CDR1 is SQVTM and CDR2 ANQGSEA. This CDR3 contains 13 residues. V dropped 0 bases and J dropped 4 bases, with 9 bases sitting between them. The CDR3 nucleotides read TGCAGCGTTGAAGATAACCGGTCCTATGGCTACACCTTC. Its translation: CSVEDNRSYGYTF.

The V call is TRBV18, the J call TRBJ2-3; 8 positions agree with TRBD2. The V segment lost 3 bases and the J segment 11 bases; nucleotides outside the gene matches: 16. This CDR3 has 16 residues. Germline V gives CDR1 KGHSH, CDR2 LQKENI. CDR3 coding DNA: TGTGCCAGCTCACCTTCCGGGGGGGCCGCCCAAGGAGGGCAGTATTTT. Amino acid sequence: CASSPSGGAAQGGQYF.

The V and J genes are TRBV29-1 and TRBJ1-2; 11 bases line up with TRBD1. Germline V gene data show CDR1 as SQVTM and CDR2 as ANQGSEA. V was pared by 4 bases and J by 4 bases, with 5 bases of the junction left unmatched. The CDR3 totals 14 residues. The CDR3 nucleotides are TGCAGCGTTGCCGGGGACAGGGGGTCCTATGGCTACACCTTC. Translation: CSVAGDRGSYGYTF.

V is TRBV9 and J is TRBJ2-7; D is unclear. This CDR3 is 15 amino acids long. Germline V gene lookup returns CDR1 SGDLS and CDR2 YYNGEE. V shed 0 bases and J shed 4 bases, with 14 bases lying between them. The CDR3 coding sequence is TGTGCCAGCAGCGTAGGAACTGGGCTCCTTTACGAGCAGTACTTC. It specifies CASSVGTGLLYEQYF. Complete variable domain (other parts from reference TRBV9 and TRBJ2-7): DSGVTQTPKHLITATGQRVTLRCSPRSGDLSVYWYQQSLDQGLQFLIQYYNGEERAKGNILERFSAQQFPDLHSELNLSSLELGDSALYFCASSVGTGLLYEQYFGPGTRLTVT.

The CDR3 protein is CATSDASSVAKNIQYF. In DNA, the CDR3 is TGTGCCACCAGTGATGCTAGCTCTGTAGCCAAAAACATTCAGTACTTC. This chain uses TRBV24-1 with TRBJ2-4, with D tentatively TRBD2 (5 bases). This CDR3 region has 16 residues. The germline CDR1 and CDR2 sequences are KGHDR and SFDVKD. V was shortened by 3 bases and J by 0 bases, with 11 bases between the two germline ends.

This chain connects TRBV19 to TRBJ2-7; 9 bases align to TRBD2. Per germline, CDR1 LNHDA and CDR2 SQIVND (reference sequence). The CDR3 has 16 residues. The V segment lost 5 bases and the J segment 1 base; nucleotides outside the gene matches: 9. This CDR3 reads CASSPGGSGSSYEQYF. CDR3 coding DNA: TGTGCCAGTAGTCCGGGGGGTAGCGGGAGTTCCTACGAGCAGTACTTC.

The V gene is TRBV10-3, the J gene TRBJ2-3, with 7 bases matching TRBD2. V lost 2 bases to trimming and J lost 3 bases; unmatched junction nucleotides: 5. Germline V gene sequence: CDR1 ENHRY, CDR2 SYGVKD. CDR3 length equals 15 residues. Here the CDR3 DNA reads TGTGCCATCAGTGAGAGGGGCGGGAGTACAGATACGCAGTATTTT. Protein: CAISERGGSTDTQYF.

The genes are TRBV9 and TRBJ2-1; D is undetermined. There are 14 residues in the CDR3. Per germline, CDR1 SGDLS and CDR2 YYNGEE. V was shortened by 6 bases and J by 1 base, with 11 bases between the two germline ends. In DNA, the CDR3 is TGTGCCAGCACCCGCATGGCATCCTACAATGAGCAGTTCTTC. Translating it yields CASTRMASYNEQFF.

The J gene is TRBJ2-2, the V gene TRBV15; 9 nucleotides align to TRBD2. V shed 8 bases and J 7 bases; nucleotides not matched to a gene: 8. The CDR3 is 14 residues long. Germline CDR1 LNHNV, CDR2 YYDKDF (reference sequence). Written as DNA, the CDR3 is TGTGCCACCGGGCGGGAGCGGGGGGTCGGGGAGCTGTTTTTT. It encodes CATGRERGVGELFF.

The chain is built from TRBV7-9 and TRBJ2-1, with a tentative D call TRBD1 (6 bases). The germline V gene has CDR1 SEHNR and CDR2 FQNEAQ (reference sequence). This CDR3 is built from 13 residues. V was trimmed by 3 bases and J by 5 bases, leaving 8 bases between them. The CDR3 loop reads CASSFDRNNEQFF. Here the CDR3 DNA reads TGTGCCAGCAGCTTCGACAGGAACAATGAGCAGTTCTTC.

Relative to its sample, this clone is large. The chain employs TRBV5-6 and TRBJ1-5; D is unresolved. Germline V lookup: CDR1 SGHDT, CDR2 YYEEEE. Trimming took off 2 bases at V and 3 bases at J, with 6 bases between the two ends. The CDR3 runs to 13 residues. The CDR3 protein is CASSFRPNQPQHF. For the CDR3, the DNA is TGTGCCAGCAGCTTCCGTCCCAATCAGCCCCAGCATTTT.

The rearrangement links TRBV24-1 to TRBJ2-1, with TRBD2 as a possible D gene (6 bases). CDR1 KGHDR and CDR2 SFDVKD come from the germline V gene. V was trimmed by 2 bases and J by 7 bases, leaving 11 bases between them. This CDR3 region has 14 residues. In DNA, the CDR3 is TGTGCCACCAGTGATTACACCGGGACTAATGAGCAGTTCTTC. Translation gives CATSDYTGTNEQFF.

This chain uses TRBV18 with TRBJ2-1, with a weak D call TRBD1 (6 bases). V was trimmed by 3 bases and J by 7 bases, leaving 13 bases between them. This CDR3 comprises 14 residues. CDR1 KGHSH and CDR2 LQKENI come from the germline V gene. The CDR3 is CASSPPQGRNEQFF. The CDR3 region has the DNA TGTGCCAGCTCACCCCCACAGGGAAGAAATGAGCAGTTCTTC.